This entry features one TCR beta chain sequence. It lacks a known antigen. The sample holds no much larger clone one base away, and base qualities are not on file. Donors were healthy HIV-negative adults with no recently reported acute infections or vaccinations. Every donor was a Caucasian adult residing in Nashville, Tennessee, USA. Magnetic negative selection was used to enrich CD4+ T cells, after which naive cells were positively selected on CD45RA and the negative fraction became the memory subset. After blood collection by leukapheresis, PBMCs were isolated using Ficoll-Histopaque density gradient centrifugation and then cryopreserved in the vapor phase of liquid nitrogen. Purity and quantity of every magnetically sorted T cell population were checked by analytical flow cytometry. From each sorted fraction, genomic DNA was isolated and quantified by UV absorbance on a Nanodrop 2000c. This record comes from a study of shared clonotypes between healthy human individuals (dated by TCRdb to about 2020). A note on the overall study: A couple of women and three men aged 18 to 49 years were included in the cohort. Blood TCR repertoires of five healthy adults were deeply sequenced to estimate repertoire size and the extent of clonotype sharing between individuals. To increase sequencing depth and limit assay-specific biases, different laboratories used diverse techniques to prepare libraries and sequence TCR repertoires. Per donor, three plates each were used for CD4 naive and CD4 memory, two for CD8 naive, and one for CD8 memory. Leukapheresis yielded between about 0.85 and 9.5 billion PBMCs per donor.

Trimming costs V 1 base and J 2 bases, and their ends lie 18 bases apart. The germline V gene sets CDR1 to LGHNT and CDR2 to FRNRAP. Measured from the cysteine to the phenylalanine, the CDR3 is 18 residues long. The read is trimmed to its CDR3 DNA, 54 bases read in frame from base 1. Results and caveats for the whole study, not just this receptor: Sampling was restricted to blood, and TCR repertoires in tissues likely differ from the TCR repertoires found in blood. Estimated clonotype richness was generally larger for naive than for memory subsets. Clonotypes shared by all four sorted-subset donors showed higher generation probabilities than non-shared clonotypes. Across four donors, 4.5% to 6.5% of naive CD4, roughly 3.5% of naive CD8, approximately 2.5% of memory CD4, and approximately 0.4% of memory CD8 clonotypes were shared. Based on pairwise subsampling, the degree of clonotype sharing among donors was expected to be affected by sequencing depth. Even with the large sequencing depth, rarefaction of the sorted-subset datasets indicated that sequencing was incomplete. The small number of donors limited the genetic and exposure-history diversity represented.

Using the deep immunoSEQ assay, TCR CDR3 regions were amplified from genomic DNA by multiplex PCR. Genomic DNA extracted from each cell subset was distributed evenly over all wells of several immunoSEQ 96-well plates, and each plate served as one replicate. Each replicate PCR for sorted subsets received about 210 ng genomic DNA, equal to tens of thousands of T cell genomes. Purified libraries were measured with a Qubit 3.0 fluorometer, size-checked on a Bioanalyzer 2100, and measured again with the KAPA Library Quantification kit. A separate single-read 150-cycle Illumina NextSeq 550 flow cell was used to sequence each immunoSEQ 96-well plate. Processing in the source paper ran as follows. Because only junctional sequences without quality scores were contained in the immunoSEQ output, filtering matching that applied to full-length reads could not be performed. Sequences were annotated with PyIR, a Python wrapper for IgBLAST v1.9, using IMGT germline references to assign V/J genes and CDR3. Any read was removed if the V/J assignment was weak (E-value above 1e-6), the CDR3 was missing, or the read contained stop codons, out-of-frame junctions, or ambiguous translated residues. A V3J clonotype was defined by an identical inferred V gene, J gene, and CDR3 amino acid sequence. Percentage overlap between repertoires was calculated by dividing the number of shared unique clonotypes by the size of the smaller repertoire. Richness of each repertoire was evaluated using RTK rarefaction, the Chao1 estimator, and Recon v2.1 estimates of unobserved clonotypes. Generation probabilities were computed with OLGA for all TCRbeta clonotypes obtained by the gDNA method from a few donors. TCRdb took this table from immuneACCESS and kept in-frame rearrangements with V and J called. Such tables lack part of the clones; where checked against another copy, unresolved V genes explain under half of the gap, and the rest is unexplained. That table gives V, J and clone size, and the DNA gave D and trimming. The sample records hundreds of thousands of clones, more than 95% of which are singletons. Roughly 0.05% of the sample is taken by the ten largest.

What was sequenced was naive CD4+ T cells sorted from blood. The cell subset or site label, read with the paper, signifies: CD45RA+ positively selected. The sequence joins TRBV12-5 to TRBJ1-5, with the D gene uncertain. The TCR comes from a woman aged 25 to 39 in good health. The CDR3 reads as follows: CASGLGQVLVWGNQPQHF. The DNA reads TGTGCTAGTGGTTTGGGTCAGGTCCTCGTGTGGGGCAATCAGCCCCAGCATTTT. Supplemented by the reference TRBV12-5 and TRBJ1-5 proteins around the CDR3, the complete variable domain is DARVTQTPRHKVTEMGQEVTMRCQPILGHNTVFWYRQTMMQGLELLAYFRNRAPLDDSGMPKDRFSAEMPDATLATLKIQPSEPRDSAVYFCASGLGQVLVWGNQPQHFGDGTRLSIL.